What follows are 32 T cell receptor beta chains derived from one specimen sequenced in a study of T cell responses to AZD1222 COVID-19 vaccine. The table came from immunoSEQ multiplex PCR; TCRdb's copy has only in-frame clones and leaves some out. The sample yields about 74,000 clones, around 90% seen once. The sample in question was peripheral blood, obtained 28 days after the second AZD1222 dose. These receptors originate from an adult who received the AZD1222 COVID-19 vaccine.

This clone appeared a single time. J is TRBJ1-5 and V is TRBV16; tentatively, D is TRBD1 (5 bases). Trimming removed 4 bases at V and 3 bases at J, with 13 bases between. Germline V CDR1 and CDR2: KGHSY, FQNENV. The CDR3 runs to 15 residues. In DNA form, the CDR3 reads TGTGCCAGCAGCCTGTCTGACAGCTACAATCAGCCCCAGCATTTT. It translates to CASSLSDSYNQPQHF.

The chain uses TRBV29-1 and TRBJ2-3; the match to TRBD1 covers 8 bases. V dropped 0 bases and J dropped 2; count of bases not matched to a gene: 4. Germline lookup yields CDR1 SQVTM and CDR2 ANQGSEA. This CDR3 has 15 residues. CDR3 sequence (DNA): TGCAGCGTTGAAGAGACAGGGGTCCTCACAGATACGCAGTATTTT. This gives the protein CSVEETGVLTDTQYF.

The rearrangement uses TRBV7-8 and TRBJ2-1; D possibly corresponds to TRBD2 (5 bases). V was clipped by 8 bases and J by 8 bases, with 13 bases between them. Looked up from germline, CDR1 is SGHVS and CDR2 is FQNEAQ. CDR3 size: 12 residues. The CDR3 reads CASEGFGDEQFF. In DNA, the CDR3 is TGTGCCAGCGAGGGTTTCGGGGATGAGCAGTTCTTC.

This chain uses TRBV4-2 with TRBJ2-2; D unclear. The V and J ends lost 1 base and 4 bases respectively, with 10 bases between them. The germline V gene has CDR1 LGHNA and CDR2 YNFKEQ. The CDR3 is 15 residues long. The CDR3 reads CASSQGVGPTGELFF. DNA for the CDR3: TGTGCCAGCAGCCAAGGCGTAGGACCCACCGGGGAGCTGTTTTTT.

The count of this clone is one. V usage is TRBV11-2 and J usage is TRBJ1-4; D possibly corresponds to TRBD1 (6 bases). The germline V and J ends were trimmed by 5 bases and 5 bases, with 18 bases remaining between them. The CDR3 totals 16 residues. CDR1 is SGHAT, CDR2 FQNNGV, per germline. The CDR3 DNA reads TGTGCCAGCAGCCCCTTGACAGGCCGACCAAATGAAAAACTGTTTTTT. It translates to CASSPLTGRPNEKLFF.

The chain is built from TRBV24-1 and TRBJ1-5, with D perhaps TRBD1 (5 bases). The V end lost 12 bases, the J end lost 11 bases, and 16 bases lay between the germline ends. Germline loops: CDR1 KGHDR, CDR2 SFDVKD. The length of the CDR3 is 11 residues. CDR3 amino acids: CAAGGGYSQHF. CDR3 nucleotides: TGTGCCGCGGGCGGGGGTTATTCCCAGCATTTT.

V is TRBV2 and J is TRBJ2-7; D gene unclear. The length of the CDR3 is 12 residues. V lost 3 bases, J lost 7 bases, and 10 bases lay in between. Per the germline V gene, CDR1 is SNHLY and CDR2 is FYNNEI. Here the CDR3 DNA reads TGTGCCAGCAGTGATGGTAGGTGGGAGCAGTACTTC. Translated: CASSDGRWEQYF.

This clone was seen just once. The genes are TRBV5-1 and TRBJ2-2, with D uncertain. This CDR3 is built from 15 residues. Germline V CDR1 and CDR2: SGHRS, YFSETQ. The ends were cut back, 0 bases at V and 0 bases at J, with 6 bases in the middle. CDR3 nucleotides: TGCGCCAGCAGCTTGGGACATGCGAACACCGGGGAGCTGTTTTTT. It translates to CASSLGHANTGELFF.

In DNA form, the CDR3 reads TGTGCCAGCAGCCAATGGTCCTACGAGCAGTACTTC. Amino acids: CASSQWSYEQYF. This chain joins TRBV14 and TRBJ2-7, with D unresolved. The CDR3 is 12 amino acids. Germline CDR1 SGHDN, CDR2 FVKESK. The V end was cut by 2 bases, the J end by 1 base, with 3 bases between.

The chain is built from TRBV19 and TRBJ1-3; 8 nucleotides align to TRBD1. The V and J ends lost 7 bases and 2 bases, in that order; junction bases with no gene match: 7. In germline, CDR1 is LNHDA, CDR2 SQIVND (reference sequence). This CDR3 has 15 residues. The CDR3 coding sequence is TGTGCCAGTACTAGACAGGGGAAGGCTGGAAACACCATATATTTT. It specifies CASTRQGKAGNTIYF. Together with reference TRBV19 and TRBJ1-3, the CDR3 gives the full variable domain: DGGITQSPKYLFRKEGQNVTLSCEQNLNHDAMYWYRQDPGQGLRLIYYSQIVNDFQKGDIAEGYSVSREKKESFPLTVTSAQKNPTAFYLCASTRQGKAGNTIYFGEGSWLTVV.

This clone has a single count. CDR3 residues: CASSLVSGYNEQFF. Written as DNA, the CDR3 is TGCGCCAGCAGCTTGGTTAGCGGCTACAATGAGCAGTTCTTC. This sequence joins TRBV5-1 and TRBJ2-1; perhaps TRBD2 as D (6 bases). The V gene lost 0 bases and the J gene lost 3 bases, with 7 bases spanning the gap. CDR3 length: 14 amino acids. CDR1 is SGHRS and CDR2 is YFSETQ in the germline V gene.

This clone appeared a single time. The identical CDR3 is also encoded by other nucleotide sequences in the sample. CDR3 residues: CASSPGQGYEQYF. Here the CDR3 DNA reads TGTGCCAGCAGCCCCGGGCAGGGCTACGAGCAGTACTTC. The chain uses TRBV28 and TRBJ2-7; possible D gene TRBD1, 5 bases. Germline CDR1 and CDR2: MDHEN and SYDVKM. This CDR3 comprises 13 residues. The V gene lost 6 bases and the J gene lost 3 bases, with 12 bases spanning the gap. Supplemented by reference TRBV28 and TRBJ2-7, the full variable domain reads DVKVTQSSRYLVKRTGEKVFLECVQDMDHENMFWYRQDPGLGLRLIYFSYDVKMKEKGDIPEGYSVSREKKERFSLILESASTNQTSMYLCASSPGQGYEQYFGPGTRLTVT.

This clone appeared a single time. The chain couples TRBV18 to TRBJ2-3; D possibly corresponds to TRBD2 (5 bases). Germline values: CDR1 KGHSH, CDR2 LQKENI. CDR3 length: 14 amino acids. Between the trimmed V and J ends, which lost 3 bases and 1 base, there was a span of 8 bases. The chain's CDR3 is CASSPLGGTDTQYF. The CDR3 DNA sequence: TGTGCCAGCTCACCTCTCGGGGGCACAGATACGCAGTATTTT.

The rearrangement joins TRBV30 to TRBJ1-6; no firm D call. This CDR3 is 15 amino acids long. The V and J ends lost 6 bases and 5 bases respectively, with 17 bases between them. Germline CDR1 and CDR2: GTSNPN and SVGIG (reference sequence). CDR3 sequence reads: CACPTRAENNSPLHF. CDR3 DNA sequence: TGTGCCTGTCCCACACGGGCGGAGAATAATTCACCCCTCCACTTT. The variable domain in full, with the rest retrieved from reference TRBV30 and TRBJ1-6, is SQTIHQWPATLVQPVGSPLSLECTVEGTSNPNLYWYRQAAGRGLQLLFYSVGIGQISSEVPQNLSASRPQDRQFILSSKKLLLSDSGFYLCACPTRAENNSPLHFGNGTRLTVT.

Remarks on this clone: Other DNA sequences in this sample translate to the same CDR3. The chain's CDR3 is CASSQRGETQYF. DNA for the CDR3: TGTGCCAGCAGCCAAAGGGGGGAGACCCAGTACTTC. This chain uses TRBV3-1 (or the pseudogene TRBV3-2) with TRBJ2-5; maybe TRBD1 (6 bases). CDR1 is LGHDT and CDR2 is YNNKEL in the germline V gene (reference sequence). Deletions cut 2 bases from V and 5 bases from J, with 6 bases between. The CDR3 length is 12 residues.

This clone has only a few counts. The chain carries TRBV4-1 and TRBJ2-2; no reliable D call. Per germline, CDR1 MGHRA and CDR2 YSYEKL. This CDR3 region has 18 residues. Trimming took 4 bases from V and 2 from J, leaving 20 bases between them. The CDR3 region is CASSRAMSNAGNTGELFF. Written as DNA, the CDR3 is TGCGCCAGCAGCCGCGCAATGTCGAATGCAGGTAACACCGGGGAGCTGTTTTTT.

The chain combines TRBV6-5 with TRBJ2-2, with 8 bases that match TRBD1. The germline V gene has CDR1 MNHEY and CDR2 SVGAGI. After removal of 3 bases from V and 6 bases from J, the junction contained 9 bases not matched to a gene. The CDR3 extends over 16 amino acids. CDR3 protein: CASSYGSGGKSGELFF. In DNA, the CDR3 is TGTGCCAGCAGTTATGGGTCAGGGGGCAAATCCGGGGAGCTGTTTTTT.

The rearrangement joins TRBV15 to TRBJ2-1, with 12 bases matching TRBD2. Germline-derived CDR1 and CDR2 are LNHNV and YYDKDF (reference sequence). The CDR3 sequence is 16 residues long. Unmatched junction bases numbered 8, after V lost 5 bases and J lost 6 bases. The DNA for the CDR3 is TGTGCCACCAGCTGGCCACTAGCGGGAGGTCGCAATGAGCAGTTCTTC. Translated, it gives CATSWPLAGGRNEQFF.

This chain connects TRBV7-9 to TRBJ2-7, with D tentatively TRBD1 (6 bases). Trimming shortened V by 4 bases and J by 4 bases, and 14 bases separated the two germline ends. CDR1 is SEHNR and CDR2 is FQNEAQ in the germline V gene (reference sequence). There are 14 residues in the CDR3. The CDR3 is CASSSGHLIYEQYF. Here the CDR3 DNA reads TGTGCCAGCAGCTCGGGACATCTTATTTACGAGCAGTACTTC.

This clone has more than one count but fewer than ten. The genes are TRBV14 and TRBJ2-7, with D possibly TRBD2 on 5 matching bases. The CDR3 spans 12 residues. V was trimmed by 8 bases and J by 0 bases, leaving 8 bases between them. From germline, CDR1 is SGHDN and CDR2 FVKESK. Written as DNA, the CDR3 is TGTGCCAGCGGGGAGACCTCCTACGAGCAGTACTTC. This encodes CASGETSYEQYF.

This clone was observed a single time. In DNA form, the CDR3 reads TGTGCCAGCAGCTTAAGTAGCGGGAGTTACAATGAGCAGTTCTTC. Encoded protein: CASSLSSGSYNEQFF. V is TRBV7-3 and J is TRBJ2-1; 9 nucleotides agree with TRBD2. CDR3 length: 15 amino acids. CDR1 and CDR2 (germline): SGHTA, FQGTGA. With 1 base clipped from V and 4 bases from J, the junction kept 2 bases outside the gene matches.

This clone was counted once. The rearrangement uses TRBV7-2 and TRBJ2-1; D is tentatively TRBD1 or TRBD2 (5 bases each). Germline values: CDR1 SGHTA, CDR2 FQGNSA. The CDR3 has 12 amino acids. Trimming cost V 5 bases and J 15 bases, with 17 bases left between them. The CDR3 nucleotides read TGTGCCAGCAGCCATGGGGACCCCCTAACGTTCTTC. Residues: CASSHGDPLTFF.

The chain links TRBV27 to TRBJ2-2; TRBD1 might be the D (5 bases). Germline CDR1 MNHEY, CDR2 SMNVEV (reference sequence). The V end lost 3 bases, the J end lost 1 base, and 6 bases lay between the germline ends. The CDR3 contains 14 residues. CDR3 DNA: TGTGCCAGCAGTTTGGGGCAGAACACCGGGGAGCTGTTTTTT. It specifies CASSLGQNTGELFF.

The V gene is TRBV14, the J gene TRBJ2-1; D could derive from TRBD1 or TRBD2 (7 bases each). Germline CDR1 is SGHDN and CDR2 is FVKESK. V lost 8 bases to trimming and J lost 7 bases, with 21 bases between them. CDR3 length: 15 residues. The CDR3 spells CASRAHTGEGNEQFF. The CDR3 DNA reads TGTGCCAGCCGAGCACACACAGGGGAGGGGAATGAGCAGTTCTTC.

The chain carries TRBV4-1 and TRBJ2-1; D is possibly TRBD2 (5 bases). Trimming removed 1 base at V and 9 bases at J, with 16 bases between. CDR1 is MGHRA, CDR2 YSYEKL, per germline. The CDR3 spans 15 residues. The CDR3 DNA reads TGCGCCAGCAGCCAAGGGCTAGCCGCCACCGGTGAGCAGTTCTTC. Its translation: CASSQGLAATGEQFF.

The chain joins TRBV27 to TRBJ2-1; TRBD1 matches 7 bases. Per germline, CDR1 MNHEY and CDR2 SMNVEV (reference sequence). The V gene end was trimmed by 9 bases and the J gene end by 2 bases; junction bases not matched to a gene: 7. The CDR3 is 14 amino acids. CDR3 coding DNA: TGTGCCAGTCAGACAGGGTCCCCCTACAATGAGCAGTTCTTC. It codes for CASQTGSPYNEQFF.

The V gene is TRBV12-3 or TRBV12-4, the J gene TRBJ2-7; a possible D gene is TRBD2 (5 bases). The CDR3 loop spans 13 amino acids. V was cut by 5 bases and J by 0 bases, with 8 bases left in between. CDR3 in amino acids: CASSTRGSYEQYF. In DNA form, the CDR3 reads TGTGCCAGCAGTACCCGGGGCTCCTACGAGCAGTACTTC.

The V gene is TRBV28, the J gene TRBJ2-7, with D perhaps given as TRBD1 or TRBD2 (5 bases each). This CDR3 has 14 residues. Germline V lookup: CDR1 MDHEN, CDR2 SYDVKM. Trimming took 7 bases from V and 7 from J, leaving 20 bases between them. The CDR3 nucleotides are TGTGCCAGCAAACGAGGGGCCATTGCTGGGGAGCAGTACTTC. Protein product: CASKRGAIAGEQYF. Full variable domain (rest looked up from reference TRBV28 and TRBJ2-7): DVKVTQSSRYLVKRTGEKVFLECVQDMDHENMFWYRQDPGLGLRLIYFSYDVKMKEKGDIPEGYSVSREKKERFSLILESASTNQTSMYLCASKRGAIAGEQYFGPGTRLTVT.

The rearrangement uses TRBV5-1 and TRBJ2-2, with 12 bases identical to TRBD2. Germline lookup yields CDR1 SGHRS and CDR2 YFSETQ. V shed 7 bases, J shed 4 bases, and the junction held 2 bases outside the gene matches. The CDR3 consists of 14 residues. CDR3 region: CASLAGGFTGELFF. The CDR3 DNA sequence: TGCGCCAGCCTAGCGGGAGGGTTCACCGGGGAGCTGTTTTTT.

The chain carries TRBV28 and TRBJ1-3; D uncertain. V was cut by 3 bases and J by 0 bases, with 9 bases left in between. Germline CDR1 is MDHEN and CDR2 is SYDVKM. The CDR3 extends over 15 amino acids. The CDR3 reads CASSFSHSSGNTIYF. The CDR3 nucleotides read TGTGCCAGCAGTTTTTCCCACAGCTCTGGAAACACCATATATTTT.

A single count supports this clone. V and J are TRBV4-1 and TRBJ1-5; D remains unclear. Trimming took off 0 bases at V and 6 bases at J, with 6 bases between the two ends. CDR3 length: 13 amino acids. The germline gives CDR1 MGHRA, CDR2 YSYEKL. The CDR3 bases are TGCGCCAGCAGCCAAGACACGGGTCAGCCCCAGCATTTT. Protein product: CASSQDTGQPQHF.

The chain links TRBV27 to TRBJ2-5; D perhaps matches TRBD1 (6 bases). V was cut by 10 bases and J by 5 bases, with 14 bases left in between. This CDR3 has 12 amino acids. Germline CDR1 reads MNHEY; CDR2 reads SMNVEV (reference sequence). In nucleotides, the CDR3 is TGTGCCAAGACAGGTGTAGGCGAGACCCAGTACTTC. Protein sequence: CAKTGVGETQYF.